The 18 T cell receptor beta chains reported below all come from one sample, sequenced in a study of T cell responses to AZD1222 COVID-19 vaccine. Some clones are missing from TCRdb's copy, which holds only in-frame ones; the method was immunoSEQ multiplex PCR. The sample holds 45,000 to 55,000 clones, around 80% seen once. Sequencing used peripheral blood, obtained on day 0 of AZD1222 vaccination. The receptors originated from an adult in good health.

The V and J genes are TRBV15 and TRBJ2-2, with D unresolved. CDR3 length: 15 residues. Germline lookup yields CDR1 LNHNV and CDR2 YYDKDF (reference sequence). Trimming shortened V by 3 bases and J by 0 bases, and 8 bases separated the two germline ends. The CDR3 nucleotides are TGTGCCACCAGCAGGGTCGTAGCGAACACCGGGGAGCTGTTTTTT. This gives the protein CATSRVVANTGELFF.

CDR3 nucleotides: TGCGCCACGAGACAGGACAGGATGAACACTGAAGCTTTCTTT. Amino acids: CATRQDRMNTEAFF. The chain uses TRBV10-2 and TRBJ1-1, with 7 bases identical to TRBD1. Trimming took 10 bases from V and 0 from J; bases not matched to a gene: 8. The germline CDR1 and CDR2 sequences are WSHSY and SAAADI. The CDR3 runs 14 residues.

V and J are TRBV7-9 and TRBJ1-1; 7 bases align to TRBD1. CDR3 size: 14 residues. CDR1 SEHNR and CDR2 FQNEAQ come from the germline V gene (reference sequence). V was clipped by 4 bases and J by 0 bases; unmatched bases: 2. The CDR3 here is CASSWGQMNTEAFF. The CDR3 DNA is TGTGCCAGCAGCTGGGGACAGATGAACACTGAAGCTTTCTTT. Together with reference TRBV7-9 and TRBJ1-1, the CDR3 gives the full variable domain: DTGVSQNPRHKITKRGQNVTFRCDPISEHNRLYWYRQTLGQGPEFLTYFQNEAQLEKSRLLSDRFSAERPKGSFSTLEIQRTEQGDSAMYLCASSWGQMNTEAFFGQGTRLTVV.

The rearrangement links TRBV6-2 or TRBV6-3 to TRBJ1-1; D is undetermined. This CDR3 is 14 amino acids long. V was clipped by 4 bases and J by 5 bases, with 14 bases between them. Germline V gives CDR1 MNHEY, CDR2 SVGEGT. The CDR3 here is CASSSGPEPTEAFF. In nucleotides, the CDR3 is TGTGCCAGCAGTTCCGGGCCAGAGCCAACTGAAGCTTTCTTT.

V and J are TRBV7-2 and TRBJ1-2; maybe TRBD1 (5 bases). The V gene lost 5 bases and the J gene lost 5 bases, with 18 bases spanning the gap. This CDR3 region has 15 residues. CDR1 and CDR2 from the germline V gene are SGHTA and FQGNSA. For the CDR3, the DNA is TGTGCCAGCAGCCTACGGGATGGGGGTGGGTATGGCTACACCTTC. Translation: CASSLRDGGGYGYTF.

V and J are TRBV14 and TRBJ1-1; 7 nucleotides agree with TRBD1. V gave up 6 bases and J gave up 5 bases; unmatched junction bases: 6. Germline CDR1 reads SGHDN; CDR2 reads FVKESK. The CDR3 loop spans 13 amino acids. The CDR3 DNA reads TGTGCCAGCAGTCTAACAGGGGTAACTGAAGCTTTCTTT. It encodes CASSLTGVTEAFF.

The J gene is TRBJ1-5, the V gene TRBV9; TRBD1 matches at 9 bases. V was clipped by 3 bases and J by 5 bases; unmatched bases: 3. This CDR3 is 14 amino acids long. Germline loops: CDR1 SGDLS, CDR2 YYNGEE. CDR3 nucleotide sequence: TGTGCCAGCAGCGGGGGACAGGGATATCAGCCCCAGCATTTT. Translated, it gives CASSGGQGYQPQHF.

The chain is built from TRBV18 and TRBJ1-1, with 7 bases that match TRBD1. The CDR3 covers 16 residues. CDR1 and CDR2 (germline): KGHSH, LQKENI. Trimming cost V 3 bases and J 1 base; bases outside gene matches: 8. CDR3 sequence: CASSPVRTGANTEAFF. CDR3 sequence (DNA): TGTGCCAGCTCACCGGTTCGCACAGGGGCGAACACTGAAGCTTTCTTT.

V and J are TRBV11-3 and TRBJ2-1, with 11 bases that match TRBD2. Trimming cost V 2 bases and J 7 bases; bases outside gene matches: 7. This CDR3 spans 16 amino acids. Germline CDR1 is SGHNT and CDR2 is YENEEA. The CDR3 loop is CASSLIAGGPRNEQFF. The CDR3 DNA is TGTGCCAGCAGCTTAATAGCGGGAGGGCCTCGGAATGAGCAGTTCTTC.

The chain recombines TRBV5-1 with TRBJ2-5; D remains unclear. Trimming took off 1 base at V and 2 bases at J, with 6 bases between the two ends. From germline, CDR1 is SGHRS and CDR2 YFSETQ. This CDR3 is built from 13 residues. The CDR3 loop reads CASSLLGQETQYF. The DNA of the CDR3 is TGCGCCAGCAGCTTGCTAGGACAAGAGACCCAGTACTTC. The full variable domain, completed using reference TRBV5-1 and TRBJ2-5, is KAGVTQTPRYLIKTRGQQVTLSCSPISGHRSVSWYQQTPGQGLQFLFEYFSETQRNKGNFPGRFSGRQFSNSRSEMNVSTLELGDSALYLCASSLLGQETQYFGPGTRLLVL.

J is TRBJ1-1 and V is TRBV6-1; no firm D call. The germline gives CDR1 MNHNS, CDR2 SASEGT. The CDR3 loop spans 14 amino acids. The V end lost 1 base, the J end lost 4 bases, and 10 bases lay between the germline ends. The CDR3 DNA reads TGTGCCAGCAGTGAAGGCAGCGGACTCACTGAAGCTTTCTTT. It translates to CASSEGSGLTEAFF.

There are a few counts of this clone. The chain recombines TRBV7-8 with TRBJ1-1; 7 nucleotides line up with TRBD1. The CDR3 extends over 14 amino acids. Germline-derived CDR1 and CDR2 are SGHVS and FQNEAQ. V trimming: 1 base; J trimming: 4 bases; junction bases outside the gene matches: 3. CDR3 in DNA: TGTGCCAGCAGCTTAGTTCCAGGGGGCACTGAAGCTTTCTTT. It encodes CASSLVPGGTEAFF.

This chain links TRBV7-7 with TRBJ2-2; D gene unclear. V lost 6 bases and J lost 0, with 20 bases in between. Germline-derived CDR1 and CDR2 are SSHAT and FNYEAQ (reference sequence). CDR3 length: 18 residues. The CDR3 here is CASSLRARPFANTGELFF. The CDR3 DNA follows: TGTGCCAGCAGTTTAAGGGCCCGCCCCTTCGCGAACACCGGGGAGCTGTTTTTT.

The chain couples TRBV5-6 to TRBJ2-7; TRBD1 agrees at 10 bases. V gave up 1 base and J gave up 3 bases; unmatched junction bases: 7. This CDR3 comprises 16 residues. Germline V gene data show CDR1 as SGHDT and CDR2 as YYEEEE. The CDR3 bases are TGTGCCAGCAGCTTGCCAAACGGACAGGGGGGCTACGAGCAGTACTTC. Its protein product is CASSLPNGQGGYEQYF.

The V gene is TRBV20-1, the J gene TRBJ2-7, with D perhaps TRBD2 (5 bases). Germline values: CDR1 DFQATT, CDR2 SNEGSKA (reference sequence). Trimming left V 3 bases short and J 3 bases short, with 9 bases between. The CDR3 covers 12 residues. The CDR3 here is CSASDYRYEQYF. CDR3 nucleotides: TGCAGTGCTAGTGACTACCGCTACGAGCAGTACTTC.

The chain links TRBV29-1 to TRBJ2-7; TRBD2 is a possible D gene (5 bases). The V end was cut by 5 bases, the J end by 6 bases, with 11 bases between. This CDR3 region has 11 residues. Germline loops: CDR1 SQVTM, CDR2 ANQGSEA. The CDR3 loop reads CSVFTGSEQYF. CDR3 nucleotide sequence: TGCAGCGTTTTCACGGGGAGCGAGCAGTACTTC.

The gene calls are TRBV6-5 and TRBJ1-5; 8 bases are shared with TRBD1. This CDR3 has 15 residues. With V trimmed by 7 bases and J by 4 bases, 9 bases remained unmatched. Germline CDR1 reads MNHEY; CDR2 reads SVGAGI. This chain's CDR3 is CASTDGQGLNQPQHF. For the CDR3, the DNA is TGTGCCAGCACCGACGGACAGGGATTGAATCAGCCCCAGCATTTT.

This chain connects TRBV5-6 to TRBJ2-3; D not certain. Germline V CDR1 and CDR2: SGHDT, YYEEEE. V was pared by 4 bases and J by 0 bases, with 3 bases between. The CDR3 contains 12 residues. The DNA for the CDR3 is TGTGCCAGCAGCCCTAGCACAGATACGCAGTATTTT. Its protein product is CASSPSTDTQYF.